The 2 T cell receptor beta chains presented below share a single source sample, sequenced in a study of shared clonotypes between healthy human individuals. This table comes from immunoSEQ multiplex PCR, and its TCRdb copy is limited to in-frame clones, with some not included. The data hold 1.6 million or so clones, with approximately 98.5% observed a single time. Sequenced input: naive CD4+ T cells sorted from blood. Regarding subset: CD45RA+ positively selected. Receptors were obtained from a young man in good health.

The chain recombines TRBV27 with TRBJ2-2; 7 bases line up with TRBD1. The CDR3 covers 18 residues. Germline loops: CDR1 MNHEY, CDR2 SMNVEV (reference sequence). With 0 bases clipped from V and 3 bases from J, the junction kept 10 bases outside the gene matches. CDR3 region: CASSLSPPGQAYTGELFF. The DNA for the CDR3 is TGTGCCAGCAGTTTATCGCCCCCTGGACAGGCCTACACCGGGGAGCTGTTTTTT.

The chain carries TRBV28 and TRBJ2-2; D might be TRBD2 (5 bases). Germline loops: CDR1 MDHEN, CDR2 SYDVKM. The CDR3 spans 15 residues. Trimming took off 2 bases at V and 13 bases at J, with 20 bases between the two ends. CDR3 protein: CASSLEGQWDGGLFF. The CDR3 bases are TGTGCCAGCAGTTTAGAGGGCCAGTGGGATGGTGGGCTGTTTTTT.